A selection of T cell receptor beta chains follows, all from one sample in a study of regulatory and conventional T cells in RAG deficiency. TCRdb's copy holds only in-frame clones and misses some; the assay was immunoSEQ multiplex PCR. The table has tens of thousands of clones, around 91% seen once. These data were also filed under a second study, of regulatory T cells.

Material: CD8+ T cells sorted from blood. These receptors were taken from a human donor in good health. CDR3s include the opening cysteine and the closing phenylalanine or tryptophan. Each record gives: J gene, V gene, clone size, D gene, CDR3 protein, CDR3 DNA. The D gene is left open where the match is weak. Only some rows state a clone size, as once, few, many or a class for expanded clones.

J gene: TRBJ1-3
V gene: TRBV6-5
clone size: once
D gene: -
CDR3 protein: CASSYRSRISGNTIYF
CDR3 DNA: TGTGCCAGCAGTTACAGATCCCGGATCTCTGGAAACACCATATATTTT

J gene: TRBJ1-4
V gene: TRBV6-1
clone size: -
D gene: -
CDR3 protein: CASRGTEKLFF
CDR3 DNA: TGTGCCAGCAGGGGTACGGAAAAACTGTTTTTT

J gene: TRBJ1-1
V gene: TRBV5-1
clone size: -
D gene: -
CDR3 protein: CASSLGWGGDTEAFF
CDR3 DNA: TGCGCCAGCAGCTTGGGTTGGGGAGGGGACACTGAAGCTTTCTTT

J gene: TRBJ1-1
V gene: TRBV11-3
clone size: -
D gene: -
CDR3 protein: CASSAGPADTEAFF
CDR3 DNA: TGTGCCAGCAGCGCGGGACCCGCTGACACTGAAGCTTTCTTT

J gene: TRBJ2-7
V gene: TRBV5-1
clone size: -
D gene: -
CDR3 protein: CASSLPGQGGNEQYF
CDR3 DNA: TGCGCCAGCAGCCTACCTGGACAGGGAGGGAACGAGCAGTACTTC

J gene: TRBJ2-6
V gene: TRBV7-9
clone size: -
D gene: -
CDR3 protein: CASRPPFRSSGANVLTF
CDR3 DNA: TGTGCCAGCAGACCTCCTTTCAGAAGCTCTGGGGCCAACGTCCTGACTTTC

J gene: TRBJ1-1
V gene: TRBV5-1
clone size: -
D gene: -
CDR3 protein: CASSFNRNMNTEAFF
CDR3 DNA: TGCGCCAGCAGCTTTAACAGGAACATGAACACTGAAGCTTTCTTT

J gene: TRBJ2-5
V gene: TRBV2
clone size: once
D gene: TRBD2
CDR3 protein: CASSVAGGLQETQYF
CDR3 DNA: TGTGCCAGCAGTGTAGCGGGGGGGCTTCAAGAGACCCAGTACTTC

J gene: TRBJ1-1
V gene: TRBV28
clone size: -
D gene: -
CDR3 protein: CASSLRNTEAFF
CDR3 DNA: TGTGCCAGCAGTTTAAGGAACACTGAAGCTTTCTTT

J gene: TRBJ2-7
V gene: TRBV9
clone size: -
D gene: TRBD1
CDR3 protein: CASSVGQGTYEQYF
CDR3 DNA: TGTGCCAGCAGCGTAGGACAGGGTACCTACGAGCAGTACTTC

J gene: TRBJ2-3
V gene: TRBV30
clone size: -
D gene: -
CDR3 protein: CAWSFGGLTDTQYF
CDR3 DNA: TGTGCCTGGAGTTTCGGGGGGCTCACAGATACGCAGTATTTT

J gene: TRBJ2-3
V gene: TRBV11-3
clone size: once
D gene: TRBD1
CDR3 protein: CASSSGTGTDTQYF
CDR3 DNA: TGTGCCAGCAGCTCCGGGACAGGCACAGATACGCAGTATTTT

J gene: TRBJ2-5
V gene: TRBV12-5
clone size: once
D gene: -
CDR3 protein: CASGLASRLGQTEETQYF
CDR3 DNA: TGTGCTAGTGGTTTGGCCTCCCGACTAGGGCAAACTGAAGAGACCCAGTACTTC

J gene: TRBJ1-5
V gene: TRBV27
clone size: once
D gene: -
CDR3 protein: CASSLSRNQPQHF
CDR3 DNA: TGTGCCAGCAGTTTATCTCGCAATCAGCCCCAGCATTTT

J gene: TRBJ2-1
V gene: TRBV27
clone size: -
D gene: TRBD1
CDR3 protein: CASSWRTGGADEQFF
CDR3 DNA: TGTGCCAGCAGTTGGAGGACAGGGGGTGCGGATGAGCAGTTCTTC